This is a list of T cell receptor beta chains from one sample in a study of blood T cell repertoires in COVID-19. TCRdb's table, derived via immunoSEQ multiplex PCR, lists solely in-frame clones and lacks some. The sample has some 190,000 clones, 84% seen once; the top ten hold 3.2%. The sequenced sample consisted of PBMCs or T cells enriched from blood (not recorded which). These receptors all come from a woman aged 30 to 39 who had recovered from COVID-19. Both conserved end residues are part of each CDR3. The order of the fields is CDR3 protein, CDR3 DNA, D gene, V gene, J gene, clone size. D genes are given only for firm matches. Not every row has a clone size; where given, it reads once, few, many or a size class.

CDR3 protein: CASSLQETWSEAFF; CDR3 DNA: TGTGCCAGCAGCTTACAAGAGACATGGTCTGAAGCTTTCTTT; D gene: .; V gene: TRBV7-2; J gene: TRBJ1-1; clone size: .
CDR3 protein: CASSLTSGRTDTQYF; CDR3 DNA: TGTGCCAGCAGCTTAACTAGCGGGAGGACAGATACGCAGTATTTT; D gene: TRBD2; V gene: TRBV7-3; J gene: TRBJ2-3; clone size: .
CDR3 protein: CASSYGPGAFAYEQYF; CDR3 DNA: TGTGCCAGCAGTTACGGCCCAGGGGCCTTTGCCTACGAGCAGTACTTC; D gene: .; V gene: TRBV6-5; J gene: TRBJ2-7; clone size: .
CDR3 protein: CASSPGGGADTQYF; CDR3 DNA: TGTGCCAGCTCACCAGGAGGCGGCGCAGATACGCAGTATTTT; D gene: .; V gene: TRBV18; J gene: TRBJ2-3; clone size: once
CDR3 protein: CASSFSGGRNNSPLHF; CDR3 DNA: TGTGCCAGCAGTTTCTCAGGAGGACGGAATAATTCACCCCTCCACTTT; D gene: .; V gene: TRBV28; J gene: TRBJ1-6; clone size: .
CDR3 protein: CASTPDNQGRTEAFF; CDR3 DNA: TGTGCCTCCACGCCGGACAACCAAGGTCGGACTGAAGCTTTCTTT; D gene: .; V gene: TRBV19; J gene: TRBJ1-1; clone size: .
CDR3 protein: CASSQGLVSDTQYF; CDR3 DNA: TGTGCCAGCAGCCAAGGACTAGTTTCAGATACGCAGTATTTT; D gene: TRBD2; V gene: TRBV2; J gene: TRBJ2-3; clone size: .
CDR3 protein: CASSLDLGGDSPLHF; CDR3 DNA: TGTGCCAGCAGCTTAGATCTGGGAGGAGATTCACCCCTCCACTTT; D gene: .; V gene: TRBV7-9; J gene: TRBJ1-6; clone size: .
CDR3 protein: CASSLTGLREKLFF; CDR3 DNA: TGTGCCAGCAGCTTGACAGGGTTGCGAGAAAAACTGTTTTTT; D gene: TRBD1; V gene: TRBV7-9; J gene: TRBJ1-4; clone size: .
CDR3 protein: CASRGGTSQGEQFF; CDR3 DNA: TGTGCCAGCAGGGGGGGGACTAGCCAGGGTGAGCAGTTCTTC; D gene: TRBD2; V gene: TRBV2; J gene: TRBJ2-1; clone size: .
CDR3 protein: CASRPDRGGGYTF; CDR3 DNA: TGTGCCAGCAGACCTGACAGGGGCGGCGGCTACACCTTC; D gene: TRBD1; V gene: TRBV5-4; J gene: TRBJ1-2; clone size: .
CDR3 protein: CASSFGTGGTDTQYF; CDR3 DNA: TGTGCCAGCAGCTTCGGGACGGGGGGTACAGATACGCAGTATTTT; D gene: TRBD2; V gene: TRBV7-6; J gene: TRBJ2-3; clone size: .